These T cell receptor beta chains were read from a single sample in a study of tumor-infiltrating lymphocytes in primary liver carcinoma. TCRdb called the multiplex PCR reads again in MiXCR, with one record for every CDR3 protein. The sample carries almost 200,000 distinct CDR3 sequences, roughly 61% recorded once. Sequenced: peripheral blood. These receptor sequences come from a woman aged 55-69 years with primary liver carcinoma and hepatitis B virus infection. Both conserved end residues are part of each CDR3. The D gene is left open where the match is weak. The size field is filled for only some rows; it gives once, few, many or a size class.

v_gene,abundance,d_gene,len,j_gene,CDR3nt,CDR3aa
TRBV4-2,few,.,15,TRBJ2-3,TGTGCCAGCAGCCAAAATACGGCCAGCACAGATACGCAGTATTTT,CASSQNTASTDTQYF
TRBV7-8,.,TRBD1,14,TRBJ1-5,TGTACCAGCAGCACATCAGGGGGTGATCAGCCCCAGCATTTT,CTSSTSGGDQPQHF
TRBV2,.,.,13,TRBJ2-5,TGTGCCAGCGGGGGACTGTCCGAGGAGACCCAGTACTTC,CASGGLSEETQYF
TRBV6-5,.,.,15,TRBJ1-1,TGTGCTAGCAGTTACCAGGACGGCCTGAACGCTGAAGCTTTCTTT,CASSYQDGLNAEAFF
TRBV12-3/TRBV12-4,.,TRBD1,14,TRBJ1-2,TGTGCCAGCAGTCCCGGGACAGGGGGTGATGGCTACACCTTC,CASSPGTGGDGYTF
TRBV12-3/TRBV12-4,.,TRBD1,17,TRBJ2-2,TGTGCCAGCTGTGCTACCCCCGACAGGGGGGACACCGGGGAGCTGTTTTTT,CASCATPDRGDTGELFF
TRBV11-2,.,TRBD2,16,TRBJ2-2,TGTGCCAGCAGCTTGACTGCGGGACTAGTCACCAGGGAGCTGTTTTTT,CASSLTAGLVTRELFF
TRBV12-3/TRBV12-4,.,.,14,TRBJ1-1,TGTGCCAGCAGTTTAGGGTCAACCAACATTGAAGCTTTCTTT,CASSLGSTNIEAFF
TRBV11-2,.,TRBD1,16,TRBJ2-5,TGTGCCAGCGGCTTATTGGGACAGGGGTGGCTAGAGACCCAGTACTTC,CASGLLGQGWLETQYF
TRBV11-2,.,.,16,TRBJ2-3,TGTGCCAGCACCACACGGACTATCGGGAGACAAAATACGCAGTATTTT,CASTTRTIGRQNTQYF
TRBV13,many,TRBD2,16,TRBJ2-1,TGTGCCAGCAGCCCGGGACTAGCGGGACCTTACAATGAGCAGTTCTTC,CASSPGLAGPYNEQFF
TRBV11-2,once,.,15,TRBJ2-7,TGCGCCATCAGTCATACTTCCCACGGCTCCTACGAGCAGTACTTC,CAISHTSHGSYEQYF
TRBV20-1,.,.,15,TRBJ2-3,TGCAGTGCTATTCCCTTTCGCGGCAACACAGATACGCAGTATTTT,CSAIPFRGNTDTQYF
TRBV6-1,many,.,14,TRBJ2-7,TGTGCCAGCAGTGCTAGACAGGCCTCCTACGAGCAGTACTTC,CASSARQASYEQYF
TRBV5-6,few,.,14,TRBJ2-7,TGTGCCAGCAGCCCCCCGCAGGGCCACTACGAGCAGTACTTC,CASSPPQGHYEQYF
TRBV14,many,.,13,TRBJ2-7,TGTGCCAGCCAACAGGTTAACTCCTACGAGCAGTACTTC,CASQQVNSYEQYF
TRBV12-3/TRBV12-4,many,TRBD2,18,TRBJ2-7,TGTGCCAGCAGCTCTCAAGGGTCCGGACTAGCGGGAATCTACGAGCAGTACTTC,CASSSQGSGLAGIYEQYF
TRBV29-1,many,TRBD2,13,TRBJ2-3,TGCAGCGCCACCGGGACTAGTACCGATACGCAGTATTTT,CSATGTSTDTQYF
TRBV7-9,.,.,13,TRBJ2-2,TGTGCCAGCAGCTTGGGTTCTCCCGGGGAGCTGTTTTTT,CASSLGSPGELFF
TRBV18,.,.,16,TRBJ1-1,TGTGCCAGCTCACCAGGTTCTGGCAGGATGAACACTGAAGCTTTCTTT,CASSPGSGRMNTEAFF
TRBV7-9,.,.,13,TRBJ2-5,TGTGCCAGCAGCCCCGTGGGCCGGGAGACCCAGTACTTC,CASSPVGRETQYF
TRBV5-8,.,TRBD2,17,TRBJ2-1,TGTGCCAGCAGCCATGGACTAGCTTTAGGCTCCTACAACGAGCAGTTCTTC,CASSHGLALGSYNEQFF
TRBV11-2,.,TRBD1,15,TRBJ1-1,TGTGCCAGCAGCTTAGTCGTGATAGGGGGCACTGAAGTTTTCTTT,CASSLVVIGGTEVFF
TRBV11-3,.,TRBD1,14,TRBJ2-2,TGTGCCAGCAGCCTAGCAGGGGGCACCGGGAGGCTGTTTTTT,CASSLAGGTGRLFF
TRBV6-1,.,.,16,TRBJ1-4,TGTGCCAGCAATGCCGCCTTAGGGTCAATTAATGAAAAACTGTTTTTT,CASNAALGSINEKLFF
TRBV6-8,.,TRBD1,15,TRBJ2-7,TGTTCCAGCAGTTTCGGGGACAGGGGGAGTGACGAGCAGTACTTC,CSSSFGDRGSDEQYF
TRBV29-1,many,.,12,TRBJ1-1,TGCAGCGTTGATTCGGGGAGCACTGAAGCTTTCTTT,CSVDSGSTEAFF
TRBV6-1,many,TRBD1,13,TRBJ1-2,TGTGCCAGCAGCCCGGACAGGGATTATGGCTACACCTTC,CASSPDRDYGYTF
TRBV21-1,.,.,16,TRBJ2-3,TGTGCCAGCAGTACTCAGGACAGGACCTGCACAGATACGCAGTATTTT,CASSTQDRTCTDTQYF
TRBV5-1,many,.,15,TRBJ2-1,TGCGCCAGCAGCTTGGGGGACTCTTTCTACAATGAGCAGTTCTTC,CASSLGDSFYNEQFF
TRBV7-9,few,.,12,TRBJ2-1,TGTGCCAGCAGCTTAGGCGGGATTGAGCAGTTCTTC,CASSLGGIEQFF
TRBV4-2,many,.,14,TRBJ1-2,TGTGCCAGCAGCCAAGGGGACGCCGTCTATGGCTACACCTTC,CASSQGDAVYGYTF
TRBV7-3,once,.,14,TRBJ2-5,TGTGCCAGCAGCTTATCCCCGGGGAAAGAGACCCAGTACTTC,CASSLSPGKETQYF
TRBV7-8,.,.,14,TRBJ2-7,TGTGCCAGCAGTATCGATAGGGGCCCCTACGAGCCGTACTTC,CASSIDRGPYEPYF
TRBV11-2,.,TRBD2,16,TRBJ2-1,TGTGCCAGCAGCCTACGTATTGGGAGGGCCTCAAATGAGCAGTTCTTC,CASSLRIGRASNEQFF
TRBV11-3,.,.,12,TRBJ2-7,TGTCCCAGCGGCTTAGACGGGTTCGAGCAGTACTTC,CPSGLDGFEQYF
TRBV11-2,.,.,14,TRBJ2-5,TGTGTCAGCAGGCCCCAACGGACTCAAGAGACCCAGTACTTC,CVSRPQRTQETQYF
TRBV21-1,many,.,12,TRBJ1-5,TGTGCCAGCCCCGCGACCAATCAGCCCCAGCATTTT,CASPATNQPQHF
TRBV29-1,.,.,11,TRBJ1-1,TGCAGCGTTATTGGAAACACTGAAGCTTTCTTT,CSVIGNTEAFF
TRBV6-6,.,.,16,TRBJ2-2,TGTGCCAGTAGCCAGGTCAGGGGCGAGGCGGTCGGGGGGCTGTTTTTT,CASSQVRGEAVGGLFF
TRBV11-2,.,.,11,TRBJ1-2,TGTGCCAGCGGAATAGGGAGTGGCTACACCTTC,CASGIGSGYTF
TRBV6-5,.,TRBD2,15,TRBJ2-7,TGTGCCAGCAGTTACCCAGAGACGGGGGGTTACGAGCAGTACTTC,CASSYPETGGYEQYF
TRBV7-3,.,.,14,TRBJ1-1,TGTGCCAGCAGCTTATTAGGGGGGGGCACTGAAGCTTTCTTT,CASSLLGGGTEAFF
TRBV7-9,.,TRBD1,16,TRBJ1-5,TGTGCCTGCAGCTTAGCACTAGGACAGGGGGATCAGCCCCAGCATTTT,CACSLALGQGDQPQHF
TRBV5-5,many,.,16,TRBJ2-7,TGTGCCAGCAGCTTAGGTCCGGACAGTCGAACTTACGAGCAGTACTTC,CASSLGPDSRTYEQYF
TRBV6-5,many,.,16,TRBJ2-2,TGTGCCAGCAGTTACTCGTCCGGGGGCGGGACCGGGGAGCTGTTTTTT,CASSYSSGGGTGELFF
TRBV6-6,.,.,13,TRBJ2-7,TGTGCCAGCAAACTAGGGAGGACCTACGAGCAGTACTTC,CASKLGRTYEQYF
TRBV28,few,.,11,TRBJ2-1,TGTGCCAGCAGTAGGCACAATGAGCAGTTCTTC,CASSRHNEQFF